This entry lists 3 T cell receptor beta chains sequenced from one sample in a study of shared clonotypes between healthy human individuals. TCRdb's copy holds only in-frame clones and misses some; the assay was immunoSEQ multiplex PCR. Counted here are some 1.4 million clones, around 97% occurring once; the ten biggest clones make up 1.2%. Sequencing input: naive CD4+ T cells sorted from blood. Subset defined: CD45RA+ positively selected. These receptors all stem from a man younger than 45 in good health.

The chain is built from TRBV5-6 and TRBJ2-7; D remains unclear. The CDR3 runs 15 residues. Trimming took off 4 bases at V and 6 bases at J, with 20 bases between the two ends. Per the germline V gene, CDR1 is SGHDT and CDR2 is YYEEEE. CDR3 bases: TGTGCCAGCAGCGAGACAAAGGGTACCCTCACCGAGCAGTACTTC. Translation: CASSETKGTLTEQYF.

This clone has only one observation. The chain combines TRBV11-2 with TRBJ2-1, with a weak D call TRBD2 (5 bases). V was clipped by 1 base and J by 4 bases, with 14 bases between them. This CDR3 has 16 residues. Germline loops: CDR1 SGHAT, CDR2 FQNNGV. The CDR3 protein is CASSLGRRAGYNEQFF. The CDR3 bases are TGTGCCAGCAGCTTAGGTAGGCGGGCAGGTTACAATGAGCAGTTCTTC.

The gene calls are TRBV18 and TRBJ2-7; D possibly corresponds to TRBD2 (7 bases). V was pared by 4 bases and J by 7 bases, with 20 bases between. CDR1 is KGHSH and CDR2 is LQKENI in the germline V gene. The CDR3 covers 15 residues. The chain's CDR3 is CASSQGGIDRSEQYF. The CDR3 coding sequence is TGTGCCAGCTCACAGGGGGGGATCGATAGATCTGAGCAGTACTTC.